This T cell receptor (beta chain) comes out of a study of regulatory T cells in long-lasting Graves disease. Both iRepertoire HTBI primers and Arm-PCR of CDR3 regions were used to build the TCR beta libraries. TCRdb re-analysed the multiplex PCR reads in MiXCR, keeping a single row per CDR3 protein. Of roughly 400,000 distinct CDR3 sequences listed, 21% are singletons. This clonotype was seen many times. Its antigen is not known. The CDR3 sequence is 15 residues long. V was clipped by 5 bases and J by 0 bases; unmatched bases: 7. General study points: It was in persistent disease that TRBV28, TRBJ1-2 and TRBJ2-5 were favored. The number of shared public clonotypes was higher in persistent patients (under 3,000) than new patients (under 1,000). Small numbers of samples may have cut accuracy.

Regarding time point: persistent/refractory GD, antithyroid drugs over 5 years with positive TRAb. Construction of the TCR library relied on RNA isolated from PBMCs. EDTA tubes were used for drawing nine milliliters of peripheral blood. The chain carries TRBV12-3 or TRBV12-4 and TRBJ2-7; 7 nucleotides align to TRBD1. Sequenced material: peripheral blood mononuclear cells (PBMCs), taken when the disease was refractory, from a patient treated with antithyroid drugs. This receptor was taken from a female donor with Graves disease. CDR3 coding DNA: TGTGCCAGCAGTAACCGACAGGGTGGCTCCTACGAGCAGTACTTC. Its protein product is CASSNRQGGSYEQYF.